This TCR beta chain was sequenced for a study of T-cell reconstitution after alpha-beta-depleted transplantation in children. Library preparation (for TCRbeta) was performed with unique molecular identifiers. MiXCR, applied by TCRdb to the PCR reads, yields one record per CDR3 protein. The data contain about 900,000 distinct CDR3 sequences, around 30% of them singletons. Regarding this clonotype: Its target is not known.

The ends were cut back, 6 bases at V and 3 bases at J, with 9 bases in the middle. Germline V gene lookup returns CDR1 SNHLY and CDR2 FYNNEI. The CDR3 has 13 residues. Findings and caveats of the study: TCRbeta diversity was high at day 60 in some patients (a result of surviving recipient T cells and thymic progenitors). Several hundred expanded graft clones reportedly supplied alpha-beta T cells about two months after transplant. After one year, T-cell counts and TCRbeta diversity mostly came from new T cells.

Sequencing used PBMCs, mostly from graft donor cells, obtained 360 days after TCRalphabeta/CD19-depleted stem cell transplant. The chain recombines TRBV2 with TRBJ1-5; D remains unclear. This TCR was recovered from a boy under two years old who had a stem cell transplant for SCID, so the T cells may come from the graft donor. The DNA for the CDR3 is TGTGCCAGCAGCTGGGAGTACAATCAGCCCCAGCATTTT. It specifies CASSWEYNQPQHF.